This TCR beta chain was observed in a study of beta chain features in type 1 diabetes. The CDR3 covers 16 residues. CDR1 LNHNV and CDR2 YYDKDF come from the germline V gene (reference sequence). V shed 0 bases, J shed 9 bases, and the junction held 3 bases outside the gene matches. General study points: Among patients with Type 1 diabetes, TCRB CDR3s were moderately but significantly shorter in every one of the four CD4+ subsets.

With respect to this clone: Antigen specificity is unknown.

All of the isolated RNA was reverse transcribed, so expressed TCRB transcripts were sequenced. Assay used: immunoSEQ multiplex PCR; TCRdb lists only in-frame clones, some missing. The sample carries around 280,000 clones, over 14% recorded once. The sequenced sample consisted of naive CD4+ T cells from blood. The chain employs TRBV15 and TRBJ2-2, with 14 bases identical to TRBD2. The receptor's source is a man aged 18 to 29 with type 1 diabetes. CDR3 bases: TGTGCCACCAGCAGAGAGACTAGCGGGAGGGAGTGGGAGCTGTTTTTT. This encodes CATSRETSGREWELFF.